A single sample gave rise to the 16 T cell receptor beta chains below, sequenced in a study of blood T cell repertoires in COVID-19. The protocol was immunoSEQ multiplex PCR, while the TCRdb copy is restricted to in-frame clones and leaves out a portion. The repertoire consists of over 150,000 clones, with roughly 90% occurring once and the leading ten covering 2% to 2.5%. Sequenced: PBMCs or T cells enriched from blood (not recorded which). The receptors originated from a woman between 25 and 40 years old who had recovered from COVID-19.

This chain's CDR3 is CASSLTGGKSTDTQYF. Written as DNA, the CDR3 is TGTGCCAGCTCACTGACAGGGGGCAAGAGCACAGATACGCAGTATTTT. This sequence joins TRBV18 and TRBJ2-3; 10 bases match TRBD1. The ends lost 4 bases at V and 0 bases at J; junction bases unmatched: 4. Germline-derived CDR1 and CDR2 are KGHSH and LQKENI. The CDR3 extends over 16 amino acids.

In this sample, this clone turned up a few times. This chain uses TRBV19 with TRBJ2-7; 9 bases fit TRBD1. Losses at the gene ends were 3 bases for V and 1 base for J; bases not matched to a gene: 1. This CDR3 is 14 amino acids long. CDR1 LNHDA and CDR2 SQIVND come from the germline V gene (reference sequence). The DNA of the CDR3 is TGTGCCAGTAGTATGGGACAGGGTTCCTACGAGCAGTACTTC. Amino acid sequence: CASSMGQGSYEQYF.

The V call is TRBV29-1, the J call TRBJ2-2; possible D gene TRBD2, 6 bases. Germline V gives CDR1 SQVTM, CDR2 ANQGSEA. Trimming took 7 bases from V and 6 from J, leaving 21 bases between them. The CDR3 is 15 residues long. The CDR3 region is CSARPGRGGSGELFF. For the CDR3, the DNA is TGCAGCGCTAGGCCGGGACGGGGAGGTTCCGGGGAGCTGTTTTTT.

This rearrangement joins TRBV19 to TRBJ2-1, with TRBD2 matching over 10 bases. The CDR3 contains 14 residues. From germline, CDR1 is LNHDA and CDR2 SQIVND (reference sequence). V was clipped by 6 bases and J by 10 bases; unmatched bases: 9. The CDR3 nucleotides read TGTGCCAGTAGCATTACGGGACTAGCGAGCGAGCAGTTCTTC. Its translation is CASSITGLASEQFF.

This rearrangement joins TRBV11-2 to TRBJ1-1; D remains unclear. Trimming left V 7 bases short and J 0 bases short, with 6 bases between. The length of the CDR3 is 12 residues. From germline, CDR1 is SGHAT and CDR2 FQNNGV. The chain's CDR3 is CASTSLNTEAFF. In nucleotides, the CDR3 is TGTGCCAGCACGTCTTTGAACACTGAAGCTTTCTTT.

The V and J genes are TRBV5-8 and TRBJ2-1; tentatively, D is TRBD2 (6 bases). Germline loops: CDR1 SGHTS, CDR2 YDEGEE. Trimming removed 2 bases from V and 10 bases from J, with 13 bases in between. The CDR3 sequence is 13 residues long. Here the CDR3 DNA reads TGTGCCAGCAGCTTCAAAACGGGACTGGAGCAGTTCTTC. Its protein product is CASSFKTGLEQFF.

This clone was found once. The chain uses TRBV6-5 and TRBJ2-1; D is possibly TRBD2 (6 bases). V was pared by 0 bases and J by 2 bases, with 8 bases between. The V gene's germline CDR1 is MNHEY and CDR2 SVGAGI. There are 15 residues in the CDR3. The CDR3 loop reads CASSYSPSAYNEQFF. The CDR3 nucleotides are TGTGCCAGCAGTTACTCGCCTAGCGCCTACAATGAGCAGTTCTTC.

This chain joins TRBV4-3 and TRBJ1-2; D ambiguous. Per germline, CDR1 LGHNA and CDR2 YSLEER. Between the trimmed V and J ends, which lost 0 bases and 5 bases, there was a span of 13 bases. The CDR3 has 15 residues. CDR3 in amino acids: CASSQEGGDRYGYTF. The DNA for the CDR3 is TGCGCCAGCAGCCAAGAAGGAGGTGATAGGTATGGCTACACCTTC.

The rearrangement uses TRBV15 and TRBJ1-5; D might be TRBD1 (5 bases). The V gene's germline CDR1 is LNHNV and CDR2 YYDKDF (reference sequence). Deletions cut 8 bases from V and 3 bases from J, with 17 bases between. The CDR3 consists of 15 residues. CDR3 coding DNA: TGTGCCACCTCGTTAGACAGAGAATACAATCAGCCCCAGCATTTT. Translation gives CATSLDREYNQPQHF. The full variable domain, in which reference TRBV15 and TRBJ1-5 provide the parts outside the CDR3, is DAMVIQNPRYQVTQFGKPVTLSCSQTLNHNVMYWYQQKSSQAPKLLFHYYDKDFNNEADTPDNFQSRRPNTSFCFLDIRSPGLGDTAMYLCATSLDREYNQPQHFGDGTRLSIL.

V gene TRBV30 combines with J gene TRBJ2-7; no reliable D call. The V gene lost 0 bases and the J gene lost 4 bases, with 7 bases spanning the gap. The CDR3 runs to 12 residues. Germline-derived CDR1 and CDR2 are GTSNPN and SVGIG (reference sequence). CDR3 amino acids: CAWSVHIYEQYF. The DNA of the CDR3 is TGTGCCTGGAGTGTTCACATATACGAGCAGTACTTC.

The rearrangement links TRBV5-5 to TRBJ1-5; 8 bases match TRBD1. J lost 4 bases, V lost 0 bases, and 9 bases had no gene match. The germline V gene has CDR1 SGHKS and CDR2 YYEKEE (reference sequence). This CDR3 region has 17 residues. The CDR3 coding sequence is TGTGCCAGCAGCTTGGCCGCTTCGGGGACAGGAAATCAGCCCCAGCATTTT. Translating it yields CASSLAASGTGNQPQHF.

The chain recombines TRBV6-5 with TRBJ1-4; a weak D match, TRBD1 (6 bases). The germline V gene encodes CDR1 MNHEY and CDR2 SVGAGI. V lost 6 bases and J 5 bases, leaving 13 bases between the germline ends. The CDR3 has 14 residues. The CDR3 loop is CASSVGQMNEKLFF. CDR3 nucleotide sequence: TGTGCCAGCAGCGTCGGACAGATGAATGAAAAACTGTTTTTT.

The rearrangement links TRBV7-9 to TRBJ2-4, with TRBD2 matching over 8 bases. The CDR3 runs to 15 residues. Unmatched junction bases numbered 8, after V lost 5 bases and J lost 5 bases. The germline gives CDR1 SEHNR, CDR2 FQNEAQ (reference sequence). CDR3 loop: CASSPGSGGQNIQYF. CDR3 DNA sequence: TGTGCCAGCAGCCCCGGTTCGGGGGGGCAAAACATTCAGTACTTC. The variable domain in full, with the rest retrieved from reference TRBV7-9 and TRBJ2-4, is DTGVSQNPRHKITKRGQNVTFRCDPISEHNRLYWYRQTLGQGPEFLTYFQNEAQLEKSRLLSDRFSAERPKGSFSTLEIQRTEQGDSAMYLCASSPGSGGQNIQYFGAGTRLSVL.

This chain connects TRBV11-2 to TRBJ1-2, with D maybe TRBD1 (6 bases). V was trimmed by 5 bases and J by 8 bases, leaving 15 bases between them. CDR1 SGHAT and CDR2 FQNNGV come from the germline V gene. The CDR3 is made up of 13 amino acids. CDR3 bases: TGTGCCAGCAGCAAAAACAGGGTAGGAGGCTACACCTTC. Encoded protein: CASSKNRVGGYTF.

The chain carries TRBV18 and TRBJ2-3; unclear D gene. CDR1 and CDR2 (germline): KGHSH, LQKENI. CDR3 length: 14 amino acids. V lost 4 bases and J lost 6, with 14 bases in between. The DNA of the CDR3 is TGTGCCAGCTCACGCGGCACTACCGTGGATACGCAGTATTTT. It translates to CASSRGTTVDTQYF.

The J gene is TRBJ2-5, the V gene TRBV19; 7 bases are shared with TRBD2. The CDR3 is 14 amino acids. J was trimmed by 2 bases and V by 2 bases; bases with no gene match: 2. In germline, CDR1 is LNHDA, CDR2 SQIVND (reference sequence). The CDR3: CASSIPGLQETQYF. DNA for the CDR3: TGTGCCAGTAGTATACCGGGACTACAAGAGACCCAGTACTTC.